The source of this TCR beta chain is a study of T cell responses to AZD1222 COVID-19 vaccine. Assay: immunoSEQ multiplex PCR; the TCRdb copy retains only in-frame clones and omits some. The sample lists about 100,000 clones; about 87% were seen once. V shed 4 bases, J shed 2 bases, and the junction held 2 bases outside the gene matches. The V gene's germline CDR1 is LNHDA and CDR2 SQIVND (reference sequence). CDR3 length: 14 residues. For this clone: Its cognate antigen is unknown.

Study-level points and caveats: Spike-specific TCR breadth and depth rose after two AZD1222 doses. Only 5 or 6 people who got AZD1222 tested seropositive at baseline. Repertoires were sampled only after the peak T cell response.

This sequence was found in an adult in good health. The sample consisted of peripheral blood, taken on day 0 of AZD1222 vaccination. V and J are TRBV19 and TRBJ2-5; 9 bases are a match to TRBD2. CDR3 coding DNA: TGTGCCAGTAGTAATAGCGGGGGACAAGAGACCCAGTACTTC. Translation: CASSNSGGQETQYF.